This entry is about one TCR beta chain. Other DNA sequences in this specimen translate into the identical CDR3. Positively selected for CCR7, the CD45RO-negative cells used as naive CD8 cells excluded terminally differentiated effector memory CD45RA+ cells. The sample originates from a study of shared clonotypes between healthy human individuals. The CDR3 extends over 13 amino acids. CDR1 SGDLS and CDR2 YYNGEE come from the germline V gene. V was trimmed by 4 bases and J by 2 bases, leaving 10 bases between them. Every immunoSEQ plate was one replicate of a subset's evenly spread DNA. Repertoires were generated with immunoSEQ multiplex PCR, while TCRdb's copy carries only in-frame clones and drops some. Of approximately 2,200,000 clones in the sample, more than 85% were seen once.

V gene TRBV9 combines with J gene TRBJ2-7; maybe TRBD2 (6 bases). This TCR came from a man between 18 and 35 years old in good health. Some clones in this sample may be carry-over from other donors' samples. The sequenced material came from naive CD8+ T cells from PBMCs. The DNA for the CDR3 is TGTGCCAGCAGCCCCCGGGGGACCTACGAGCAGTACTTC. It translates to CASSPRGTYEQYF.